The 18 T cell receptor beta chains reported below all come from one sample, sequenced in a study of blood T cell repertoires in COVID-19. Measured with immunoSEQ multiplex PCR; TCRdb has only the in-frame clones, and not every one. The sample includes 350,000 to 400,000 clones, around 90% of them seen just once. The sequenced sample consisted of peripheral blood. Receptor source: a man aged 18 to 30 with active or convalescent COVID-19.

This chain links TRBV7-9 with TRBJ2-5; tentatively, D is TRBD2 (6 bases). Germline loops: CDR1 SEHNR, CDR2 FQNEAQ (reference sequence). V was clipped by 6 bases and J by 2 bases, with 16 bases between them. The CDR3 totals 15 residues. In DNA, the CDR3 is TGTGCCAGCAGACCCAGTGGTCTAGCGCAAGAGACCCAGTACTTC. This gives the protein CASRPSGLAQETQYF. Full variable domain (remainder filled in from reference TRBV7-9 and TRBJ2-5): DTGVSQNPRHKITKRGQNVTFRCDPISEHNRLYWYRQTLGQGPEFLTYFQNEAQLEKSRLLSDRFSAERPKGSFSTLEIQRTEQGDSAMYLCASRPSGLAQETQYFGPGTRLLVL.

This rearrangement joins TRBV27 to TRBJ2-5, with no clear D. The CDR3 length is 13 residues. Germline V lookup: CDR1 MNHEY, CDR2 SMNVEV (reference sequence). Deletions cut 5 bases from V and 3 bases from J, with 10 bases between. This chain's CDR3 is CASSGQLKETQYF. The CDR3 DNA reads TGTGCCAGCAGTGGGCAGTTAAAAGAGACCCAGTACTTC.

The chain combines TRBV4-2 with TRBJ1-5; D gene ambiguous. This CDR3 spans 14 amino acids. Germline V gene lookup returns CDR1 LGHNA and CDR2 YNFKEQ. With 1 base removed from V and 2 bases from J, the gap between germline ends came to 6 bases. The CDR3 sequence is CASSQAGGNQPQHF. The CDR3 coding sequence is TGTGCCAGCAGCCAAGCCGGGGGCAATCAGCCCCAGCATTTT.

The chain links TRBV7-8 to TRBJ1-1; 9 bases align to TRBD1. In germline, CDR1 is SGHVS, CDR2 FQNEAQ. The CDR3 loop spans 14 amino acids. V lost 4 bases and J lost 2; bases outside the gene matches: 2. CDR3 loop: CASSWGQGNTEAFF. In nucleotides, the CDR3 is TGTGCCAGCAGCTGGGGACAGGGAAACACTGAAGCTTTCTTT. The full variable domain, its missing parts supplied by reference TRBV7-8 and TRBJ1-1, is GAGVSQSPRYKVAKRGQDVALRCDPISGHVSLFWYQQALGQGPEFLTYFQNEAQLDKSGLPSDRFFAERPEGSVSTLKIQRTQQEDSAVYLCASSWGQGNTEAFFGQGTRLTVV.

V gene TRBV11-2 combines with J gene TRBJ2-3; D is possibly TRBD1 (6 bases). V shed 8 bases and J shed 1 base, with 10 bases lying between them. The length of the CDR3 is 13 residues. CDR1 SGHAT and CDR2 FQNNGV come from the germline V gene. The CDR3 is CASVRGGTDTQYF. The CDR3 DNA follows: TGTGCCAGCGTCAGGGGTGGCACAGATACGCAGTATTTT.

This clone appeared once. The DNA of the CDR3 is TGTGCCAGCAGACTCGGGACTAGCGGGGGGAACTACGAGCAGTACTTC. This codes for CASRLGTSGGNYEQYF. V is TRBV2 and J is TRBJ2-7; the match to TRBD2 covers 15 bases. Unmatched junction bases numbered 6, after V lost 6 bases and J lost 3 bases. Germline CDR1 and CDR2: SNHLY and FYNNEI. The length of the CDR3 is 16 residues.

The chain uses TRBV12-3 or TRBV12-4 and TRBJ2-7, with D possibly TRBD2 on 6 matching bases. There are 12 residues in the CDR3. V was cut by 5 bases and J by 3 bases, with 8 bases left in between. The CDR3 region is CASSMGGYEQYF. CDR3 in DNA: TGTGCCAGCAGTATGGGGGGCTACGAGCAGTACTTC.

This clone was detected once. The J gene is TRBJ1-5, the V gene TRBV19; TRBD1 matches at 7 bases. Germline CDR1 reads LNHDA; CDR2 reads SQIVND (reference sequence). V lost 7 bases to trimming and J lost 0 bases; unmatched junction nucleotides: 9. The CDR3 has 16 amino acids. The CDR3 sequence: CASTLGTAYSNQPQHF. The DNA for the CDR3 is TGTGCCAGTACCCTCGGGACAGCCTATAGCAATCAGCCCCAGCATTTT.

J is TRBJ1-5 and V is TRBV20-1; 7 positions agree with TRBD1. The CDR3 runs 14 residues. Trimming took 3 bases from V and 0 from J; bases not matched to a gene: 2. From germline, CDR1 is DFQATT and CDR2 SNEGSKA (reference sequence). The CDR3 sequence: CSASTGDSNQPQHF. The CDR3 DNA is TGCAGTGCTAGTACAGGGGATAGCAATCAGCCCCAGCATTTT.

The CDR3 region is CASSSTSGASSYNEQFF. The CDR3 DNA follows: TGTGCCAGCAGCTCGACTAGCGGGGCGAGCTCCTACAATGAGCAGTTCTTC. The chain employs TRBV6-4 and TRBJ2-1; 11 bases map to TRBD2. The germline gives CDR1 MRHNA, CDR2 SNTAGT. The ends lost 6 bases at V and 0 bases at J; junction bases unmatched: 7. CDR3 size: 17 residues.

The gene calls are TRBV14 and TRBJ2-7; a possible D gene is TRBD2 (6 bases). Trimming removed 3 bases from V and 4 bases from J, with 13 bases in between. Germline V gives CDR1 SGHDN, CDR2 FVKESK. This CDR3 region has 14 residues. Here the CDR3 DNA reads TGTGCCAGCAGCCAGAAGGGGACTCTATACGAGCAGTACTTC. Its translation: CASSQKGTLYEQYF.

V usage is TRBV2 and J usage is TRBJ1-2; D is unclear. In germline, CDR1 is SNHLY, CDR2 FYNNEI. This CDR3 spans 15 amino acids. The V gene lost 0 bases and the J gene lost 0 bases, with 8 bases spanning the gap. The DNA for the CDR3 is TGTGCCAGCAGTGAAGCAAACCTAGCTAACTATGGCTACACCTTC. As protein: CASSEANLANYGYTF.

This rearrangement joins TRBV28 to TRBJ2-7, with 9 positions matching TRBD2. The CDR3 has 15 residues. V dropped 8 bases and J dropped 5; count of bases not matched to a gene: 13. CDR1 is MDHEN and CDR2 is SYDVKM in the germline V gene. The CDR3 nucleotides are TGTGCCAGCTGGACTAGCGACTCTTACCCCCACGAGCAGTACTTC. Amino acid sequence: CASWTSDSYPHEQYF. The complete variable domain, with remaining parts taken from reference TRBV28 and TRBJ2-7, reads DVKVTQSSRYLVKRTGEKVFLECVQDMDHENMFWYRQDPGLGLRLIYFSYDVKMKEKGDIPEGYSVSREKKERFSLILESASTNQTSMYLCASWTSDSYPHEQYFGPGTRLTVT.

The chain couples TRBV6-5 to TRBJ2-1; D is uncertain. Germline values: CDR1 MNHEY, CDR2 SVGAGI. The CDR3 has 15 amino acids. Trimming removed 2 bases from V and 2 bases from J, with 10 bases in between. As DNA, the CDR3 is TGTGCCAGCAGTTACAGAGGCGTCGCCTACAATGAGCAGTTCTTC. This codes for CASSYRGVAYNEQFF.

This clone has only a few counts. The CDR3 protein is CASSEGWDRTEGYTF. The DNA of the CDR3 is TGTGCCAGCAGTGAAGGGTGGGACAGGACGGAGGGCTACACCTTC. The gene calls are TRBV6-1 and TRBJ1-2; TRBD1 matches at 8 bases. Trimming took 1 base from V and 8 from J; bases not matched to a gene: 9. CDR3 length: 15 amino acids. CDR1 MNHNS and CDR2 SASEGT come from the germline V gene.

This clone has just one count. The chain uses TRBV6-5 and TRBJ2-7; 10 positions agree with TRBD1. CDR1 is MNHEY, CDR2 SVGAGI, per germline. The trim removed 6 bases at V and 3 bases at J, leaving 5 bases unmatched. CDR3 length equals 14 residues. The CDR3 DNA sequence: TGTGCCAGCAGCGCGGACAGGGGGTTCTACGAGCAGTACTTC. It is translated as CASSADRGFYEQYF.

This chain uses TRBV6-5 with TRBJ1-1, with D tentatively TRBD1 (6 bases). The germline CDR1 and CDR2 sequences are MNHEY and SVGAGI. The CDR3 sequence is 15 residues long. V lost 0 bases and J lost 5, with 13 bases in between. The CDR3 DNA sequence: TGTGCCAGCAGTTACTCGAGAGGGGGTAAAACTGAAGCTTTCTTT. It codes for CASSYSRGGKTEAFF.

The chain joins TRBV28 to TRBJ1-1; D ambiguous. V was clipped by 8 bases and J by 2 bases, with 6 bases between them. Germline CDR1 reads MDHEN; CDR2 reads SYDVKM. The CDR3 length is 11 residues. CDR3 bases: TGTGCCAGCGACACCAACACTGAAGCTTTCTTT. This codes for CASDTNTEAFF.